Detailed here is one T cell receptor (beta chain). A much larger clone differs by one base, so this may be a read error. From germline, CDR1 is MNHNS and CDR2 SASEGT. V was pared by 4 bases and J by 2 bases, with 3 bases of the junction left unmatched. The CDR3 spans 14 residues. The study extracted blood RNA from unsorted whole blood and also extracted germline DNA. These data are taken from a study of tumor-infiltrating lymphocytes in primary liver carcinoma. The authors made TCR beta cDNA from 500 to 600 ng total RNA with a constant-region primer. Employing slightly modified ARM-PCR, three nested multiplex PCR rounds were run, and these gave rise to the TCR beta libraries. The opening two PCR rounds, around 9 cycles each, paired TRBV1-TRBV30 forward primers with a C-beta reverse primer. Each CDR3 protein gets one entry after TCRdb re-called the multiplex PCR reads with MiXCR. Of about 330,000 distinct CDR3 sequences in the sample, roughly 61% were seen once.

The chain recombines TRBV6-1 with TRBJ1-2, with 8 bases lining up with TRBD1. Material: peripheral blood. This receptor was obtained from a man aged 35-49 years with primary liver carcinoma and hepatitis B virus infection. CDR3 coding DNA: TGTGCCAGCAGTGTAAGACAGGGGAACTATGGCTACACCTTC. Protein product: CASSVRQGNYGYTF.